This entry concerns a single TCR beta chain. This clonotype was found a few times. Its antigen is currently not known. Base qualities are not recorded, but no much larger clone differs from it by a single base. This entry is derived from a study of blood T cells in healthy people across ages (dated by TCRdb to about 2015). In terms of the full investigation: In model experiments, template switching captured about one uniquely barcoded TCR beta cDNA molecule for every two T cells. The study measured age-related changes in TCR beta repertoire diversity using deep sequencing normalized with unique cDNA molecular identifiers. The donors were split into four age groups: young (average around 16 years), middle-aged (roughly 39), aged (approximately 60) and long-lived (82). To avoid experimental bias, donors of different ages were randomly spread across the sequencing lanes. The study analyzed two additional independent replicas of 1 million unique cDNA reads from the same blood draw for two donors, one aged 18 to 30 and one aged 80 or older. On the study overall, not on this receptor specifically: A strong correlation was found between observed TCR beta diversity and the percentage of naive T cells measured by flow cytometry. Compared with the aged group, the long-lived group had more naive CD4+ T cells, fewer expanded clones and increased TCR diversity, suggesting age selection. Total diversity estimates from one million sequenced T cells were considered lower bounds and underestimates. Donor CMV infection status was unknown, potentially confounding age-related changes in expanded clonotypes. Observed TCR beta diversity per million T cells fell roughly linearly with age, and a significant reduction was already apparent by age around 39. Since profiling was done on bulk unsorted PBMCs, naive and antigen-experienced compartments could not be conclusively compared.

The library was built by means of 5' RACE. Sequencing used an Illumina HiSeq 2500. A second PCR of roughly 7 to 12 cycles was run with a J-beta primer mix and a sample-barcoded 5' primer. Each TCR beta cDNA molecule received a unique molecular identifier from a template-switch 5' adaptor carrying 12 random nucleotides. Each sample yielded at least 2.5 million CDR3-containing paired-end reads. First-strand cDNA was synthesized from all RNA with the Mint cDNA synthesis kit, primed by a TRBC-specific oligonucleotide. Following uracil-DNA glycosylase treatment, all cDNA underwent a first 18-cycle PCR with the universal primers M1SS and BC2_uni_R. The paper's processing steps were these. Normalization of each sample was performed by random selection of 1 million high-quality reads, each carrying a distinct molecular identifier. Reads with shared molecular identifiers were discarded instead of being binned into consensus sequences. MiTCR, run with a Q25 quality threshold and the strictest error-elimination algorithm, handled CDR3 identification, clonotype clustering and error correction. A nonparametric unseen species model using Euler transformation provided a lower-bound estimate of total TCR beta diversity. TCRdb trimmed the raw reads at Q25, called clones with MiXCR and kept productive beta chains. Entries that share a CDR3 protein sequence are merged under the most common genes and DNA. These V and J calls derive from TCRdb rather than the authors' analysis. Recorded for this sample are roughly 650,000 distinct CDR3 sequences; around 32% of them occurred a single time. 15% of the sample comes from the top ten.

The donors were roughly 39 Caucasian individuals from Russia, aged roughly 6 to 90 years, who were systemically healthy. Around 9.8 milliliters of peripheral blood were collected from each donor into EDTA-treated Vacutainer tubes. PBMCs were isolated by Ficoll-Paque density-gradient centrifugation, with at least 6 million obtained per sample. Total RNA was extracted from PBMCs with Trizol reagent, with at least 6 micrograms obtained per sample. For every donor, flow cytometry on a PBMC aliquot measured the percentage of naive CD45RAhigh/CD27high T cells. The germline V gene (reference sequence) provides CDR1 SGHKS and CDR2 YYEKEE. The CDR3 sequence holds 13 residues, the cysteine and phenylalanine included. Here the CDR3 DNA is all that survives: 39 bases in frame from base 1. Cut back by 0 bases and 3 bases, the V and J ends lie 6 bases apart.

Sample: blood. The receptor's source is an elderly woman in good health. Donor details come from another sample of the same person, matched by shared clones. The chain joins TRBV5-5 to TRBJ1-1; no D gene call is confident. Here is the DNA: TGTGCCAGCAGCTTGGAAGTCTACACTGAAGCTTTCTTT. Translated, it gives CASSLEVYTEAFF.